A single sample gave rise to the 17 T cell receptor beta chains below, sequenced in a study of T cell clusters in autoimmune cytopenias. Tens of thousands of genome equivalents of blood DNA were amplified for TRB. Multiplex touch-down PCR amplified TRB using TRB-A and TRB-B pools in one tube. TCRdb re-called the multiplex PCR reads, yielding one record per CDR3 amino acid sequence without DNA. The table lists around 9,800 distinct CDR3 sequences. These data also formed part of another study, on T cell repertoires in aging, cancer and after chemotherapy.

The sequenced sample consisted of peripheral blood. These receptors were obtained from a human donor in good health.

The V call is TRBV5-6, the J call TRBJ2-2; TCRdb outputs TRBD2, but without DNA this stays unchecked. In germline, CDR1 is SGHDT, CDR2 YYEEEE. This CDR3 contains 13 residues. The CDR3 sequence: CASSPSPSGELFF.

V is TRBV7-9 and J is TRBJ1-4; TCRdb calls TRBD1, which cannot be checked without DNA. The CDR3 loop spans 14 amino acids. Germline CDR1 and CDR2: SEHNR and FQNEAQ (reference sequence). CDR3 residues: CASSLSQGREKLFF.

V usage is TRBV18 and J usage is TRBJ2-3. The length of the CDR3 is 11 residues. The germline gives CDR1 KGHSH, CDR2 LQKENI. The CDR3 spells CASSPGDTQYF.

This clonotype shows up as medium-sized (0.01 to 0.1%) by frequency. The chain is built from TRBV20-1 and TRBJ1-2; TCRdb's D call of TRBD1 is untestable without DNA. CDR1 and CDR2 (germline): DFQATT, SNEGSKA (reference sequence). The CDR3 runs to 13 residues. Here the CDR3 reads CSAYDRLNYGYTF.

The chain uses TRBV6-1 and TRBJ2-1; TCRdb lists TRBD2, though no DNA is available to test this call. Germline assignment: CDR1 MNHNS and CDR2 SASEGT. CDR3 length equals 16 residues. CDR3 amino acids: CASSGRLAGGSVEQFF.

The chain recombines TRBV20-1 with TRBJ2-5; TCRdb names TRBD2, which stays unverified in the absence of DNA. Germline V gene sequence: CDR1 DFQATT, CDR2 SNEGSKA (reference sequence). The CDR3 runs to 15 residues. CDR3: CSASTLAGEQETQYF.

This chain connects TRBV4-3 to TRBJ2-2. Germline V gene lookup returns CDR1 LGHNA and CDR2 YSLEER. The CDR3 sequence is 12 residues long. The chain's CDR3 is CASSHLAGELFF.

V gene TRBV7-9 combines with J gene TRBJ2-6; TCRdb calls TRBD1, which cannot be checked without DNA. This CDR3 comprises 19 residues. CDR1 SEHNR and CDR2 FQNEAQ come from the germline V gene (reference sequence). CDR3 in amino acids: CASSLSRWDTYSGANVLTF.

The chain carries TRBV5-4 and TRBJ2-2. There are 14 residues in the CDR3. Germline loops: CDR1 SGHNT, CDR2 YYREEE (reference sequence). This CDR3 is CASSLAGASLELFF. Full variable domain (outside the CDR3, taken from reference TRBV5-4 and TRBJ2-2): ETGVTQSPTHLIKTRGQQVTLRCSSQSGHNTVSWYQQALGQGPQFIFQYYREEENGRGNFPPRFSGLQFPNYSSELNVNALELDDSALYLCASSLAGASLELFFGEGSRLTVL.

The rearrangement joins TRBV20-1 to TRBJ2-7; the TCRdb call, TRBD1, lacks DNA for checking. There are 14 residues in the CDR3. Per germline, CDR1 DFQATT and CDR2 SNEGSKA (reference sequence). The CDR3 loop reads CSARVKPGVHEQYF.

This CDR3 is CASSPGEGWGQPQHF. The chain combines TRBV7-9 with TRBJ1-5. The CDR3 extends over 15 amino acids. Looked up from germline, CDR1 is SEHNR and CDR2 is FQNEAQ (reference sequence).

In terms of frequency, this clonotype is medium-sized. V and J are TRBV6-1 and TRBJ1-6. The V gene's germline CDR1 is MNHNS and CDR2 SASEGT. This CDR3 is 15 amino acids long. The CDR3 loop is CASSSENRNNSPLHF.

This sequence joins TRBV19 and TRBJ2-5; TCRdb names TRBD2, which stays unverified in the absence of DNA. Germline CDR1 reads LNHDA; CDR2 reads SQIVND (reference sequence). The CDR3 has 13 amino acids. CDR3: CASSSSGRETQYF.

By frequency, this clonotype registers medium-sized. V is TRBV29-1 and J is TRBJ1-2. Looked up from germline, CDR1 is SQVTM and CDR2 is ANQGSEA. CDR3 length: 12 amino acids. The CDR3 is CSVEAANYGYTF.

The chain employs TRBV18 and TRBJ2-1; TCRdb proposes TRBD1, but this gene call is untestable without DNA. The germline V gene encodes CDR1 KGHSH and CDR2 LQKENI. The CDR3 runs to 14 residues. CDR3 in amino acids: CASSIGTAYNEQFF.

In terms of frequency, this clonotype is medium-sized. The CDR3 spells CASSESVDNEQFF. V usage is TRBV6-6 and J usage is TRBJ2-1. CDR3 length: 13 amino acids. Looked up from germline, CDR1 is MNHNY and CDR2 is SVGAGI (reference sequence).

This clonotype shows up as medium-sized by frequency. V is TRBV30 and J is TRBJ2-3; the TCRdb D gene call, TRBD1, has no DNA to confirm it. The V gene's germline CDR1 is GTSNPN and CDR2 SVGIG (reference sequence). This CDR3 spans 15 amino acids. The CDR3: CAWSVGAGATDTQYF.